This T cell receptor beta chain was identified during a study of molecular identifiers for immune sequencing clone quantification. Broader study findings: Because of identical TCR molecules sharing a barcode, sizes of highly expanded clones could be underestimated. Under 1% of molecules in naive cells, but over 98% of effector molecules, belonged to clones above 20 RNA copies.

The CDR3 covers 15 residues. The V gene end was trimmed by 0 bases and the J gene end by 4 bases; junction bases not matched to a gene: 3. Germline CDR1 GTSNPN, CDR2 SVGIG (reference sequence). Input for naive CD8 libraries was roughly 19,000 to 1,100,000 sorted cells; the RNA fraction used was 10%, 30% or 50%. Methods described previously were used for bulk TCR libraries, and listed TCR primers were applied. Using its own MiXCR run on the PCR reads, TCRdb lists one record per CDR3 protein. The data hold about 640,000 distinct CDR3 sequences, with 20% observed a single time. This clonotype appeared many times. As yet, its antigen is unknown.

Material: naive CD8+ T cells from blood, with Jurkat cell RNA spiked in. Noted subset: FACS-sorted CD8+CD4-CCR7+CD45RA+ naive T cells. This sequence was found in a human donor in good health. Some libraries in this study had Jurkat cell RNA spiked in. The V and J genes are TRBV30 and TRBJ2-2; 9 nucleotides agree with TRBD1. The CDR3 DNA reads TGTGCCTGGAGTGTACTGGGACAGGGCACCGGGGAGCTGTTTTTT. Amino acid sequence: CAWSVLGQGTGELFF.